Listed below are T cell receptor beta chains from one sample, sequenced in a study of neurological immune-mediated disorders. MiXCR, run by TCRdb on the 5' RACE reads, gives a single entry per CDR3 protein. The table lists about 48,000 distinct CDR3 sequences, 10% of them singletons. The source material was PBMCs. The receptors here all came from a woman between 35 and 50 years old with HTLV-1-associated myelopathy (HAM/TSP). CDR3s include the opening cysteine and the closing phenylalanine or tryptophan. The order of the fields is clone size, V gene, D gene, J gene, CDR3 DNA, CDR3 protein. D genes are given only for firm matches. Clone size is not always given. Where it is, it says once, few, many or a class for expanded clones.

many,TRBV21-1,NA,TRBJ1-5,TGTGCCAGCAGCAAGAGAGGTGTGAACAGGATCCATCAGCCCCAGCATTTT,CASSKRGVNRIHQPQHF
many,TRBV7-9,NA,TRBJ1-2,TGTGCCAGCAGCTTAGCTGTTGCGCCCGCGGGCGGCTACACCTTC,CASSLAVAPAGGYTF
many,TRBV5-5,NA,TRBJ2-3,TGTGCCAGCAGCCCACCACAGGGCCCCGGCACAGATACGCAGTATTTT,CASSPPQGPGTDTQYF
many,TRBV3-1,NA,TRBJ2-2,TGTGCCAGCAGTACGACAGATCCGAACACCGGGGAGCTGTTTTTT,CASSTTDPNTGELFF
many,TRBV5-5,NA,TRBJ2-3,TGTGCCAGCAGCTTGGACGGGGCATTCACAGATACGCAGTATTTT,CASSLDGAFTDTQYF
many,TRBV27,NA,TRBJ1-4,TGTGCCAGCAGTTTTAATGGGGGGCTCTATGAAAAACTGTTTTTT,CASSFNGGLYEKLFF
many,TRBV7-2,TRBD1,TRBJ2-3,TGTGCCAGCACGTGGACAGGGGCCACAGATACGCAGTATTTT,CASTWTGATDTQYF
many,TRBV4-1,NA,TRBJ2-7,TGCGCCAGCAGCCCCCCAGGGAGCTACGAGCAGTACTTC,CASSPPGSYEQYF
NA,TRBV5-4,NA,TRBJ2-3,TGTGCCAGCAGCGGCGGGACATACAGTACAGATACGCAGTATTTT,CASSGGTYSTDTQYF
many,TRBV7-8,NA,TRBJ1-1,TGTGCCAGCAGCTTAGTGAAGACAGGGAACACTGAAGCTTTCTTT,CASSLVKTGNTEAFF
NA,TRBV12-3/TRBV12-4,TRBD1,TRBJ1-1,TGTGCCAGCATTCAGGGGGCGCAGAATGAAGCTTTCTTT,CASIQGAQNEAFF
many,TRBV20-1,TRBD1,TRBJ2-7,TGCAGTGCTAGAGATAGGGACAGATACTCCTACGAGCAGTACTTC,CSARDRDRYSYEQYF
many,TRBV29-1,TRBD2,TRBJ2-5,TGCGGAGGGGTAGCGGGGGGGCAAGAGACCCAGTACTTC,CGGVAGGQETQYF
few,TRBV6-2/TRBV6-3,TRBD1,TRBJ1-1,TGTGCCAGCAGTTCCGGACAGGGGGGTCGCACTGAAGCTTTCTTT,CASSSGQGGRTEAFF
NA,TRBV5-1,TRBD2,TRBJ2-5,TGCGCCAGCAACCGCTACGGGACTAGCGGGGGGTTTGGAGAGACCCAGTACTTC,CASNRYGTSGGFGETQYF
many,TRBV5-1,NA,TRBJ2-3,TGCGCCAGCAGCTTGCCGGATGATACGCAGTATTTT,CASSLPDDTQYF
NA,TRBV4-3,NA,TRBJ2-1,TGCGCCAGCAGCCAGGGAGACCTCCGTACTGGGCATGAGCAGTTCTTC,CASSQGDLRTGHEQFF
many,TRBV16,TRBD1,TRBJ1-3,TGTGCCAGCAGCCCTACGACAGGGGATGGAAACACCATATATTTT,CASSPTTGDGNTIYF
many,TRBV29-1,NA,TRBJ2-3,TGCAGCGTTGGCGGAAACACAGATACGCAGTATTTT,CSVGGNTDTQYF